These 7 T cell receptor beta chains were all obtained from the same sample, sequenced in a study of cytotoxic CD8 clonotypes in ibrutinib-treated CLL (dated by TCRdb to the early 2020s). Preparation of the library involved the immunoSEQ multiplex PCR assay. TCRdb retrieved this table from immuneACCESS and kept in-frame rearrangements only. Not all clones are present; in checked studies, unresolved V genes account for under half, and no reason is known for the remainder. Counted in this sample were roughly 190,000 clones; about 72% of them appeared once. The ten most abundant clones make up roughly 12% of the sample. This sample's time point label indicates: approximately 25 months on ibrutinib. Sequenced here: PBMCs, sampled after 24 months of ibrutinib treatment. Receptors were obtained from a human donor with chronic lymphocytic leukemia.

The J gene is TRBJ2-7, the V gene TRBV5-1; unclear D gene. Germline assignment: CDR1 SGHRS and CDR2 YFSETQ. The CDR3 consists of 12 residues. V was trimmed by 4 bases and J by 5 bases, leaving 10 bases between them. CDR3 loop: CASSPYGHEQYF. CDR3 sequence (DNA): TGCGCCAGCAGCCCATACGGCCACGAGCAGTACTTC.

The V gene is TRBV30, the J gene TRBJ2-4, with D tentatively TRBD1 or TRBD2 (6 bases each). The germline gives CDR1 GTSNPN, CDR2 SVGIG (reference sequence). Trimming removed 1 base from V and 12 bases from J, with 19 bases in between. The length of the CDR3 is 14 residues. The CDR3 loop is CAWSALGQGRTQYF. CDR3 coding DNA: TGTGCCTGGAGTGCGCTTGGGCAGGGGAGGACTCAGTACTTC.

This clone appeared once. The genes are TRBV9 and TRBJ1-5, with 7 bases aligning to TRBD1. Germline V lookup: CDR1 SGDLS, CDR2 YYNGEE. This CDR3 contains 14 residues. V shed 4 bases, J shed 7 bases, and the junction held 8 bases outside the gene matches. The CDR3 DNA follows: TGTGCCAGCAGCCCGCGACAGGGCGGACAGCCCCAGCATTTT. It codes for CASSPRQGGQPQHF.

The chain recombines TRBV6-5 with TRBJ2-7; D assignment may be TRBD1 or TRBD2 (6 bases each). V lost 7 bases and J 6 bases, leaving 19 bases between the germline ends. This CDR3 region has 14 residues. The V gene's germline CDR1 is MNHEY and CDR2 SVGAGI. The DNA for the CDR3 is TGTGCCAGCAAAAGGGGGGTGAACGCCCTCGAGCAGTACTTC. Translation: CASKRGVNALEQYF.

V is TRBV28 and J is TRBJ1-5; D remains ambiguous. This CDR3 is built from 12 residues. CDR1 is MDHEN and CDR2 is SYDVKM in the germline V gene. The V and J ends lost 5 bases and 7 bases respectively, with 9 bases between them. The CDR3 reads CASSPARQPQHF. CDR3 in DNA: TGTGCCAGCAGTCCCGCCCGGCAGCCCCAGCATTTT.

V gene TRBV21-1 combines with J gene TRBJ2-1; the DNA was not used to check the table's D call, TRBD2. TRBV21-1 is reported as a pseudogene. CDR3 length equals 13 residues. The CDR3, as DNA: TGTGCCAGCAGCAATAAAGGGGAGGGTGAGCAGTTCTTC. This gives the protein CASSNKGEGEQFF.

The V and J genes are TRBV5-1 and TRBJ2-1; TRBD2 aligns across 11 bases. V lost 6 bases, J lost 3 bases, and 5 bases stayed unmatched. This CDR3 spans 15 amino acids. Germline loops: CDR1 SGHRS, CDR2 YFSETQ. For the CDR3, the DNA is TGCGCCAGCAACTGGGGACTAGCGGACTACAATGAGCAGTTCTTC. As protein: CASNWGLADYNEQFF.